The 16 T cell receptor beta chains below all came from one sample that was sequenced in a study of blood T cell repertoires in COVID-19. The data were produced by immunoSEQ multiplex PCR, yet TCRdb's version contains in-frame clones alone and is incomplete. The sample lists hundreds of thousands of clones, about 85% occurring once. The sequencing input was PBMCs or T cells enriched from blood (not recorded which). These receptors all stem from a woman in her fifties or sixties who had recovered from COVID-19.

This chain connects TRBV7-9 to TRBJ1-2; weak D call: TRBD1 (5 bases). The CDR3 runs 13 residues. V dropped 5 bases and J dropped 6 bases, with 13 bases sitting between them. Looked up from germline, CDR1 is SEHNR and CDR2 is FQNEAQ (reference sequence). The CDR3 loop reads CASSLDNPNGYTF. The CDR3 DNA is TGTGCCAGCAGCCTGGACAATCCGAATGGCTACACCTTC.

The V call is TRBV29-1, the J call TRBJ2-1; D gene unclear. Germline-derived CDR1 and CDR2 are SQVTM and ANQGSEA. The CDR3 sequence is 11 residues long. Between the trimmed V and J ends, which lost 5 bases and 8 bases, there was a span of 10 bases. DNA of the CDR3: TGCAGCGTTTCGGATCGGGATGAGCAGTTCTTC. Encoded protein: CSVSDRDEQFF.

This chain joins TRBV5-6 and TRBJ1-2; D ambiguous. The CDR3 totals 13 residues. In germline, CDR1 is SGHDT, CDR2 YYEEEE. V was cut by 5 bases and J by 6 bases, with 14 bases left in between. The CDR3 protein is CASSPGYEDGYTF. The CDR3 bases are TGTGCCAGCAGTCCTGGCTATGAGGATGGCTACACCTTC.

This chain connects TRBV11-2 to TRBJ1-1; 7 bases are a match to TRBD1. Germline lookup yields CDR1 SGHAT and CDR2 FQNNGV. The CDR3 runs 16 residues. The J segment lost 1 base and the V segment lost 4 bases, leaving 9 bases of the junction unmatched. Written as DNA, the CDR3 is TGTGCCAGCAGCTCATTCACAGGGGCCTCGAACACTGAAGCTTTCTTT. Protein product: CASSSFTGASNTEAFF.

The rearrangement uses TRBV19 and TRBJ2-7; D is uncertain. Trimming pared 3 bases from V and 3 bases from J, leaving 15 bases between. Germline V gene sequence: CDR1 LNHDA, CDR2 SQIVND (reference sequence). This CDR3 is 15 amino acids long. CDR3 residues: CASSIGVNTLYEQYF. DNA of the CDR3: TGTGCCAGTAGTATCGGAGTCAACACACTCTACGAGCAGTACTTC.

On this clone: Other DNA sequences in the sample encode the same CDR3. V usage is TRBV5-4 and J usage is TRBJ1-1; no firm D call. CDR3 size: 14 residues. The germline V and J ends were trimmed by 0 bases and 0 bases, with 6 bases remaining between them. Per the germline V gene, CDR1 is SGHNT and CDR2 is YYREEE (reference sequence). The CDR3 coding sequence is TGTGCCAGCAGCTTGGAACAGTTGAACACTGAAGCTTTCTTT. Translated, it gives CASSLEQLNTEAFF.

J is TRBJ1-2 and V is TRBV24-1, with D maybe TRBD1 (6 bases). The CDR3 loop spans 14 amino acids. Trimming removed 3 bases at V and 8 bases at J, with 15 bases between. CDR1 KGHDR and CDR2 SFDVKD come from the germline V gene. The CDR3 coding sequence is TGTGCCACCAGTGATACAGGGAGTCAAGGGGGCTACACCTTC. It codes for CATSDTGSQGGYTF.

This clone was counted between two and nine times. V and J are TRBV2 and TRBJ2-7; 10 bases line up with TRBD1. The germline V gene encodes CDR1 SNHLY and CDR2 FYNNEI. The CDR3 loop spans 14 amino acids. V lost 11 bases, J lost 4 bases, and 11 bases stayed unmatched. The CDR3 protein is CAARRDRGPYEQYV. The CDR3 region has the DNA TGTGCCGCCAGAAGAGACAGGGGGCCTTACGAGCAGTACGTC.

This chain links TRBV24-1 with TRBJ1-4; D not certain. Trimming left V 4 bases short and J 8 bases short, with 10 bases between. Germline V gene lookup returns CDR1 KGHDR and CDR2 SFDVKD. The CDR3 covers 13 residues. The CDR3 protein is CATSESPGEKLFF. The CDR3 region has the DNA TGTGCCACCAGTGAGTCCCCGGGAGAAAAACTGTTTTTT.

This chain joins TRBV4-1 and TRBJ2-5; no firm D call. Germline V CDR1 and CDR2: MGHRA, YSYEKL. V dropped 4 bases and J dropped 5 bases, with 14 bases sitting between them. The CDR3 loop spans 14 amino acids. CDR3 region: CASSLPGSGETQYF. The CDR3 DNA follows: TGCGCCAGCAGCCTTCCCGGGTCTGGGGAGACCCAGTACTTC.

The genes are TRBV11-2 and TRBJ2-7, with 7 bases lining up with TRBD1. Germline V gives CDR1 SGHAT, CDR2 FQNNGV. This CDR3 is 14 amino acids long. The V and J ends lost 3 bases and 0 bases, in that order; junction bases with no gene match: 2. CDR3 loop: CASSLTGPSYEQYV. Written as DNA, the CDR3 is TGTGCCAGCAGCTTGACAGGGCCCTCCTACGAGCAGTACGTC.

This clone came up a few times. J is TRBJ1-3 and V is TRBV21-1; TRBD1, the D gene given by the table, was not confirmed from the DNA. TRBV21-1 is annotated as a pseudogene. The CDR3 loop spans 15 amino acids. The CDR3 DNA sequence: TGTGCCAGCAGCAAAGCGACAGGGGTCGGAAACACCATATATTTT. Translated, it gives CASSKATGVGNTIYF.

CDR3 loop: CASSVAVLGSGNTIYF. CDR3 nucleotide sequence: TGTGCCAGCAGCGTAGCGGTACTAGGTTCAGGAAACACCATATATTTT. This chain joins TRBV9 and TRBJ1-3; D is unresolved. The CDR3 is 16 amino acids. V shed 0 bases and J shed 4 bases, with 14 bases lying between them. In germline, CDR1 is SGDLS, CDR2 YYNGEE.

The rearrangement joins TRBV27 to TRBJ2-1; TRBD1 matches 9 bases. Unmatched junction bases numbered 10, after V lost 3 bases and J lost 4 bases. This CDR3 contains 17 residues. CDR1 is MNHEY, CDR2 SMNVEV, per germline (reference sequence). In DNA, the CDR3 is TGTGCCAGCAGTTTTTTCACAGGGGGCTTTCCTTACAATGAGCAGTTCTTC. It encodes CASSFFTGGFPYNEQFF.

This clone appeared a single time. The gene calls are TRBV29-1 and TRBJ1-5; D is uncertain. CDR1 SQVTM and CDR2 ANQGSEA come from the germline V gene. The CDR3 is 14 amino acids. The V end was cut by 6 bases, the J end by 4 bases, with 16 bases between. CDR3 in amino acids: CSVALSEPNQPQHF. The DNA for the CDR3 is TGCAGCGTCGCGTTGTCCGAGCCTAATCAGCCCCAGCATTTT.

The V gene is TRBV10-1, the J gene TRBJ2-3; no definite D call. The CDR3 sequence is 13 residues long. Trimming removed 2 bases at V and 2 bases at J, with 5 bases between. Germline V CDR1 and CDR2: WNHNN, SYGVQD (reference sequence). CDR3 sequence: CASSEAVTDTQYF. The CDR3 DNA follows: TGCGCCAGCAGTGAGGCAGTCACAGATACGCAGTATTTT.